A selection of T cell receptor beta chains follows, all from one sample in a study of T cell changes during pregnancy in multiple sclerosis. Clones were read by immunoSEQ multiplex PCR, and TCRdb kept only the in-frame ones, dropping some. Of approximately 98,000 clones in the sample, 90% to 95% were seen once. The material was peripheral blood, obtained after pregnancy. These TCRs come from a female donor in good health, enrolled as a control in a pregnancy study. The conserved cysteine and the conserved F or W are not part of the CDR3 here. Fields, in order: CDR3 protein, D gene, V gene, J gene. A D gene is named only where the DNA matches it firmly.

CDR3 protein: ASCHRGNSPLH; D gene: TRBD1; V gene: TRBV19; J gene: TRBJ1-6
CDR3 protein: ASSHHIGGYGYT; D gene: NA; V gene: TRBV27; J gene: TRBJ1-2
CDR3 protein: ASSSHGGREKLF; D gene: NA; V gene: TRBV7-2; J gene: TRBJ1-4
CDR3 protein: ASNRGNEKLF; D gene: TRBD1; V gene: TRBV4-1; J gene: TRBJ1-4
CDR3 protein: SVPASIIDYNEQF; D gene: NA; V gene: TRBV29-1; J gene: TRBJ2-1
CDR3 protein: ASSLFAGGSNEQY; D gene: TRBD2; V gene: TRBV28; J gene: TRBJ2-7
CDR3 protein: AISPTSVGAGELF; D gene: TRBD2; V gene: TRBV10-3; J gene: TRBJ2-2
CDR3 protein: ASSFLESGGYT; D gene: NA; V gene: TRBV7-9; J gene: TRBJ1-2
CDR3 protein: SARGPSGYT; D gene: NA; V gene: TRBV20-1; J gene: TRBJ1-2
CDR3 protein: ASSVGVLNTEAF; D gene: NA; V gene: TRBV25-1; J gene: TRBJ1-1
CDR3 protein: ASTVYVGNEQF; D gene: NA; V gene: TRBV14; J gene: TRBJ2-1
CDR3 protein: ASSLVDLSTDTQY; D gene: NA; V gene: TRBV7-8; J gene: TRBJ2-3
CDR3 protein: ASSLSGQGNTEAF; D gene: TRBD1; V gene: TRBV7-9; J gene: TRBJ1-1
CDR3 protein: ASSGGVGNIQY; D gene: NA; V gene: TRBV6-1; J gene: TRBJ2-4
CDR3 protein: ASSATGGAPNEQF; D gene: TRBD1; V gene: TRBV9; J gene: TRBJ2-1
CDR3 protein: ASSDLAGDQIFYEQY; D gene: TRBD2; V gene: TRBV4-2; J gene: TRBJ2-7
CDR3 protein: ASRGQVNTEAF; D gene: TRBD1; V gene: TRBV27; J gene: TRBJ1-1